This is a list of T cell receptor beta chains from one sample in a study of CD8 T cells in ankylosing spondylitis. In TCRdb, the 5' RACE reads were re-called with MiXCR into one record per CDR3 protein. The profile covers 40,000 to 50,000 distinct CDR3 sequences, with around 3.8% appearing a single time and about 4% taken by the ten largest. Specimen: blood, either unsorted or a sorted T cell fraction (not recorded which). These receptors all come from a female donor with ankylosing spondylitis or in good health (not recorded which). Both conserved end residues are part of each CDR3. The order of the fields is J gene, clone size, V gene, D gene, CDR3 protein, CDR3 DNA. A D gene is named only where the DNA matches it firmly. The size entry is marked missing in some rows and otherwise reads once, few, many or a size class.

TRBJ2-3,many,TRBV9,TRBD2,CASSVGSGITDTQYF,TGTGCCAGCAGCGTCGGTAGCGGGATCACAGATACGCAGTATTTT
TRBJ2-1,many,TRBV9,TRBD2,CASSVEALAVYNEQFF,TGTGCCAGCAGCGTAGAGGCACTAGCGGTCTACAATGAGCAGTTCTTC
TRBJ2-7,many,TRBV9,TRBD1,CASSAGGRNEQYF,TGTGCCAGCAGTGCAGGGGGTCGGAACGAGCAGTACTTC
TRBJ2-7,many,TRBV21-1,.,CASSKFAGTGNSYEQYF,TGTGCCAGCAGCAAATTTGCCGGGACAGGGAACAGCTACGAGCAGTACTTC
TRBJ2-2,.,TRBV9,TRBD1,CASSPRPGTGGTGELFF,TGTGCCAGCAGCCCCCGACCTGGGACAGGGGGTACCGGGGAGCTGTTTTTT
TRBJ1-6,many,TRBV9,.,CASSIRDTHSPLHF,TGTGCCAGCAGCATCAGGGATACCCATTCACCCCTCCACTTT
TRBJ2-5,many,TRBV9,.,CASSPQGGRETQYF,TGTGCCAGCAGCCCCCAAGGGGGGCGAGAGACCCAGTACTTC
TRBJ1-1,.,TRBV9,.,CASSVADSPTEAFF,TGTGCCAGCAGCGTAGCAGACAGTCCCACTGAAGCTTTCTTT
TRBJ2-3,many,TRBV9,.,CASSLAGVRHTDTQYF,TGTGCCAGCAGCCTCGCAGGTGTCAGGCACACAGATACGCAGTATTTT
TRBJ2-2,many,TRBV9,.,CASSASDSWFTGELFF,TGTGCCAGCAGCGCATCAGACTCATGGTTCACCGGGGAGCTGTTTTTT
TRBJ2-3,many,TRBV9,.,CASSVLAAGSDTQYF,TGTGCCAGCAGCGTCCTGGCAGCCGGGTCAGATACGCAGTATTTT
TRBJ2-3,many,TRBV23-1,TRBD1,CASTWDRANTDTQYF,TGCGCCAGCACGTGGGACAGGGCGAACACAGATACGCAGTATTTT
TRBJ1-2,many,TRBV9,.,CASSARGRSYGYTF,TGTGCCAGCAGCGCCCGGGGACGGAGCTATGGCTACACCTTC
TRBJ1-3,many,TRBV9,.,CASSTQGTGNTIYF,TGTGCCAGCAGCACACAGGGCACTGGAAACACCATATATTTT
TRBJ2-5,many,TRBV9,TRBD2,CASSVDLAGTIQETQYF,TGTGCCAGCAGCGTAGATCTAGCGGGGACAATCCAAGAGACCCAGTACTTC
TRBJ2-5,medium-sized,TRBV9,.,CASSVGPSSLETQYF,TGTGCCAGCAGCGTAGGCCCTAGCAGCCTGGAGACCCAGTACTTC
TRBJ2-1,many,TRBV9,.,CASSHGVVTYNEQFF,TGTGCCAGCAGTCACGGGGTCGTTACCTACAATGAGCAGTTCTTC
TRBJ1-6,medium-sized,TRBV9,TRBD1,CASSDRQGRDNSPLHF,TGTGCCAGCAGCGATCGACAGGGTAGGGATAATTCACCCCTCCACTTT
TRBJ1-1,.,TRBV9,.,CASSPETGSSEAFF,TGTGCCAGCAGCCCAGAAACAGGGAGTTCTGAAGCTTTCTTT
TRBJ1-5,.,TRBV2,.,CTCTFGEWTPDSNQPQHF,TGTACCTGCACCTTTGGAGAATGGACACCTGATAGCAATCAGCCCCAGCATTTT
TRBJ1-4,many,TRBV9,.,CASSDRVGGEKLFF,TGTGCCAGCAGCGACAGGGTGGGAGGGGAAAAACTGTTTTTT
TRBJ2-2,many,TRBV9,.,CASSFRQDGELFF,TGTGCCAGCAGCTTTCGCCAGGACGGGGAGCTGTTTTTT
TRBJ1-1,many,TRBV9,TRBD1,CASSTRDRGWTEAFF,TGTGCCAGCAGCACCCGGGACAGGGGATGGACTGAAGCTTTCTTT
TRBJ1-2,many,TRBV9,.,CASSVVDNYGYTF,TGTGCCAGCAGCGTAGTCGATAACTATGGCTACACCTTC
TRBJ2-5,many,TRBV9,.,CASSTGLQETQYF,TGTGCCAGCAGCACGGGACTTCAGGAGACCCAGTACTTC
TRBJ2-1,many,TRBV9,.,CASSPGDTASFFF,TGTGCCAGCAGCCCCGGGGATACCGCCTCCTTCTTCTTC
TRBJ2-3,many,TRBV7-6,.,CASSLGGLERNIPDF,TGTGCCAGCAGCTTAGGAGGGTTAGAGCGAAATATTCCGGATTTT
TRBJ1-2,medium-sized,TRBV9,.,CASSVVPESYGYTF,TGTGCCAGCAGCGTAGTCCCCGAGTCCTATGGCTACACCTTC
TRBJ1-4,many,TRBV9,TRBD1,CASSPRPGQGAEKLFF,TGTGCCAGCAGCCCCCGCCCAGGACAGGGGGCTGAAAAACTGTTTTTT
TRBJ2-7,many,TRBV9,TRBD1,CASSVAGTVYEQYF,TGTGCCAGCAGCGTAGCTGGGACAGTCTACGAGCAGTACTTC
TRBJ2-3,many,TRBV9,.,CASSVGSPSTDTQYF,TGTGCCAGCAGCGTAGGCAGCCCTAGCACAGATACGCAGTATTTT
TRBJ2-1,medium-sized,TRBV9,TRBD2,CASSPRLAGGRRHEQFF,TGTGCCAGCAGCCCTCGACTAGCGGGGGGGCGGCGGCATGAGCAGTTCTTC
TRBJ2-1,many,TRBV9,.,CASSRNNEQFF,TGTGCCAGCAGCAGAAACAATGAGCAGTTCTTC
TRBJ2-5,many,TRBV9,TRBD2,CASSVGGRAGLQETQYF,TGTGCCAGCAGCGTAGGAGGGAGGGCAGGGCTACAAGAGACCCAGTACTTC
TRBJ1-2,many,TRBV9,.,CASSVGIGLYGYTF,TGTGCCAGCAGCGTAGGGATAGGTCTTTATGGCTACACCTTC
TRBJ1-4,few,TRBV9,.,CASSADGGNEKLFF,TGTGCCAGCAGCGCGGACGGAGGGAATGAAAAACTGTTTTTT
TRBJ2-3,many,TRBV9,.,CASSVGGEVMDTQYF,TGTGCCAGCAGCGTTGGGGGCGAGGTTATGGATACGCAGTATTTT
TRBJ2-2,many,TRBV9,TRBD2,CASSVEISGGGAELFF,TGTGCCAGCAGCGTAGAGATTAGCGGGGGAGGTGCGGAGCTGTTTTTT
TRBJ2-1,many,TRBV9,TRBD2,CASSVELAGNLNEQFF,TGTGCCAGCAGCGTAGAGCTAGCGGGGAACCTCAATGAGCAGTTCTTC
TRBJ2-7,.,TRBV9,.,CASSAGTLGREQYF,TGTGCCAGCAGCGCCGGGACACTCGGGAGAGAGCAGTACTTC
TRBJ1-2,many,TRBV5-6,TRBD1,CASSLDVCVGGSGTVIYYGYTF,TGTGCCAGCAGCTTGGACGTTTGTGTTGGGGGGTCCGGGACAGTCATTTACTATGGCTACACCTTC
TRBJ1-6,many,TRBV9,.,CASSVVGGGNSPLHF,TGTGCCAGCAGCGTAGTTGGGGGAGGAAATTCACCCCTCCACTTT
TRBJ2-2,many,TRBV9,.,CASSVTGEANTGELFF,TGTGCCAGCAGCGTAACAGGGGAGGCCAACACCGGGGAGCTGTTTTTT
TRBJ1-4,medium-sized,TRBV9,.,CASGLRLANEKLFF,TGTGCCAGCGGGCTGAGGCTGGCTAATGAAAAACTGTTTTTT
TRBJ2-5,many,TRBV9,TRBD2,CASSVATSGGSQETQYF,TGTGCCAGCAGCGTAGCTACTAGCGGGGGGAGCCAAGAGACCCAGTACTTC
TRBJ1-4,many,TRBV9,.,CASSASFDEKLFF,TGTGCCAGCAGCGCTTCTTTCGACGAAAAACTGTTTTTT
TRBJ2-3,many,TRBV9,.,CASSVAELLGTQYF,TGTGCCAGCAGCGTCGCCGAGCTGTTGGGTACGCAGTATTTT